The T cell receptor beta chain under discussion was sequenced for a study of T cells after yellow fever vaccination. Germline CDR1 and CDR2: SGHRS and YFSETQ. Trimming removed 7 bases at V and 1 base at J, with 9 bases between. The CDR3 sequence is 13 residues long. One entry per CDR3 protein, called by TCRdb with MiXCR from the 5' RACE reads. The sample records fewer than 500,000 distinct CDR3 sequences, around 20% being singletons. This clonotype was observed many times. Sample: PBMCs, taken before the yellow fever booster vaccination. The rearrangement links TRBV5-1 to TRBJ2-1; D uncertain. The TCR originated in a young man who received the YFV17D yellow fever vaccine. This chain's CDR3 is CASSRLSYNEQFF. CDR3 nucleotide sequence: TGCGCCAGCTCTCGGTTATCCTACAATGAGCAGTTCTTC.